Detailed here is one T cell receptor (beta chain). What it binds is unknown. These data originate in a study of graft-versus-host responses after intestinal transplantation. Points from the study as a whole: Early post-transplant HvG declines showed an association with peak circulating GvH clone levels. Recipient marrow held GvH clones, some first seen in ileum or blood. Allografts of one patient group, those with graft-donor T cell macrochimerism, had high graft-versus-host to host-versus-graft clonal ratios.

The CDR3 consists of 15 residues. J lost 4 bases, V lost 3 bases, and 9 bases had no gene match. CDR1 SNHLY and CDR2 FYNNEI come from the germline V gene. Libraries were prepared by immunoSEQ multiplex PCR; TCRdb keeps only in-frame clonotypes and omits some of them. The sample has some 100,000 clones, over 80% seen once. This TCR derives from a human donor who was the organ donor for an intestinal transplant. The rearrangement joins TRBV2 to TRBJ2-7; TRBD2 agrees at 7 bases. The source material was unstimulated CD8+ T cells sorted from spleen or lymph node cells, sampled before transplant. The CDR3 nucleotides are TGTGCCAGCAGTGAGGGCTCCGGGGAGGGGTACGAGCAGTACTTC. This codes for CASSEGSGEGYEQYF.